This entry lists 20 T cell receptor beta chains sequenced from one sample in a study of blood T cell repertoires in COVID-19. Profiled with immunoSEQ multiplex PCR; TCRdb holds only in-frame clones, not every one. This table holds some 170,000 clones, 80% to 90% found once. The sample comprised peripheral blood. These receptor sequences come from a middle-aged woman with COVID-19, enrolled during active disease.

The rearrangement uses TRBV19 and TRBJ1-5; 7 bases line up with TRBD1. The CDR3 totals 14 residues. The V gene end was trimmed by 7 bases and the J gene end by 2 bases; junction bases not matched to a gene: 5. The germline V gene encodes CDR1 LNHDA and CDR2 SQIVND (reference sequence). CDR3 loop: CASNTGVGNQPQHF. CDR3 nucleotides: TGTGCCAGTAATACAGGGGTCGGCAATCAGCCCCAGCATTTT.

The chain couples TRBV19 to TRBJ2-3; 9 nucleotides align to TRBD2. J lost 0 bases, V lost 3 bases, and 4 bases had no gene match. The germline V gene encodes CDR1 LNHDA and CDR2 SQIVND (reference sequence). The CDR3 is 16 amino acids. The CDR3 region is CASSILAGSSTDTQYF. The CDR3 DNA follows: TGTGCCAGTAGTATTCTAGCGGGATCCAGCACAGATACGCAGTATTTT.

Turning to this clone: With a much larger clone just one base away, this may be a read error. The genes are TRBV28 and TRBJ1-2; TRBD1 matches 7 bases. The germline V gene encodes CDR1 MDHEN and CDR2 SYDVKM. V was clipped by 6 bases and J by 3 bases; unmatched bases: 1. CDR3 size: 12 residues. The CDR3 reads CASSQGDYGYTF. The DNA of the CDR3 is TGTGCCAGCAGCCAGGGGGACTATGGCTACACCTTC.

V and J are TRBV19 and TRBJ1-2, with 7 nucleotides matching TRBD1. Germline loops: CDR1 LNHDA, CDR2 SQIVND (reference sequence). CDR3 length equals 14 residues. V gave up 4 bases and J gave up 4 bases; unmatched junction bases: 6. For the CDR3, the DNA is TGTGCCAGTAGTACCCGGGACAGCTTCTATGGCTACACCTTC. This encodes CASSTRDSFYGYTF.

The genes are TRBV5-4 and TRBJ2-2, with 12 bases lining up with TRBD2. CDR3 length equals 16 residues. Germline trimming cut 2 bases from V and 5 bases from J; bases unmatched to any gene: 4. Germline V gene data show CDR1 as SGHNT and CDR2 as YYREEE (reference sequence). This CDR3 reads CASSFGLAGLTGELFF. CDR3 nucleotide sequence: TGTGCCAGCAGCTTTGGACTAGCGGGATTGACCGGGGAGCTGTTTTTT.

The chain uses TRBV27 and TRBJ2-6; D unresolved. The V gene lost 9 bases and the J gene lost 0 bases, with 3 bases spanning the gap. Per germline, CDR1 MNHEY and CDR2 SMNVEV (reference sequence). The CDR3 is 12 residues long. CDR3 bases: TGTGCCAGTAGCTCTGGGGCCAACGTCCTGACTTTC. Its protein product is CASSSGANVLTF.

V usage is TRBV9 and J usage is TRBJ2-1; TRBD1 matches 11 bases. Germline assignment: CDR1 SGDLS and CDR2 YYNGEE. V gave up 1 base and J gave up 9 bases; unmatched junction bases: 12. The CDR3 spans 17 residues. Written as DNA, the CDR3 is TGTGCCAGCAGCGTAACACCCGGACAGGGGGCTTACGGTGAGCAGTTCTTC. This codes for CASSVTPGQGAYGEQFF.

J is TRBJ2-2 and V is TRBV6-2 or TRBV6-3, with D possibly being TRBD2 (6 bases). Trimming shortened V by 6 bases and J by 1 base, and 12 bases separated the two germline ends. CDR3 size: 15 residues. Germline V gives CDR1 MNHEY, CDR2 SVGEGT. The CDR3 sequence: CASSHGGVNTGELFF. The CDR3 nucleotides are TGTGCCAGCAGCCACGGAGGGGTGAACACCGGGGAGCTGTTTTTT.

The genes are TRBV29-1 and TRBJ2-7; D perhaps matches TRBD1 (6 bases). The CDR3 has 12 amino acids. CDR1 SQVTM and CDR2 ANQGSEA come from the germline V gene. V was shortened by 6 bases and J by 1 base, with 10 bases between the two germline ends. This chain's CDR3 is CSVRGLSYEQYF. The CDR3 DNA is TGCAGCGTCAGGGGTCTTTCCTACGAGCAGTACTTC.

The chain is built from TRBV9 and TRBJ2-5; 8 bases agree with TRBD2. This CDR3 spans 15 amino acids. Germline loops: CDR1 SGDLS, CDR2 YYNGEE. Losses at the gene ends were 5 bases for V and 0 bases for J; bases not matched to a gene: 6. The CDR3 DNA sequence: TGTGCCAGCAGTCGACTAGCGCAGAACCAAGAGACCCAGTACTTC. Its protein product is CASSRLAQNQETQYF.

This clone came up many times. The chain recombines TRBV4-2 with TRBJ1-6; a weak D match, TRBD1 (6 bases). V lost 8 bases and J lost 9, with 14 bases in between. This CDR3 is built from 13 residues. CDR1 and CDR2 from the germline V gene are LGHNA and YNFKEQ. The CDR3 bases are TGTGCCAGCTCCGGACAGCTCGCTTCACCCCTCCACTTT. Translating it yields CASSGQLASPLHF.

The chain links TRBV19 to TRBJ2-1, with D unresolved. V shed 7 bases and J shed 4 bases, with 11 bases lying between them. CDR1 is LNHDA and CDR2 is SQIVND in the germline V gene (reference sequence). CDR3 size: 13 residues. The CDR3 bases are TGTGCCAGTACTATGACTGTTTACAATGAGCAGTTCTTC. Protein product: CASTMTVYNEQFF.

The chain employs TRBV12-3 or TRBV12-4 and TRBJ2-3; no clear D gene. V lost 3 bases, J lost 0 bases, and 4 bases lay in between. The CDR3 is made up of 13 amino acids. Here the CDR3 DNA reads TGTGCCAGCAGTTTTTATAGCACAGATACGCAGTATTTT. This sequence encodes CASSFYSTDTQYF.

In this sample, this clone turned up once. The rearrangement joins TRBV5-8 to TRBJ2-3, with D maybe TRBD2 (5 bases). This CDR3 spans 15 amino acids. The germline V gene encodes CDR1 SGHTS and CDR2 YDEGEE. V was trimmed by 6 bases and J by 6 bases, leaving 20 bases between them. The chain's CDR3 is CASNFRASPGDTQYF. The CDR3 DNA follows: TGTGCCAGCAATTTTAGGGCTAGCCCCGGTGATACGCAGTATTTT.

The V and J genes are TRBV5-6 and TRBJ2-5; D uncertain. Trimming removed 3 bases from V and 0 bases from J, with 9 bases in between. The germline gives CDR1 SGHDT, CDR2 YYEEEE. The CDR3 is 14 amino acids. The DNA for the CDR3 is TGTGCCAGCAGCTCCTCCCCCTACCAAGAGACCCAGTACTTC. The encoded protein is CASSSSPYQETQYF.

A few counts support this clone. Other DNA sequences in this specimen translate into the identical CDR3. The V call is TRBV7-3, the J call TRBJ1-1; no firm D call. This CDR3 has 13 residues. V dropped 5 bases and J dropped 0 bases, with 7 bases sitting between them. Germline V gives CDR1 SGHTA, CDR2 FQGTGA. The CDR3 DNA sequence: TGTGCCAGCAGCCTGTCAGTGAACACTGAAGCTTTCTTT. Translation gives CASSLSVNTEAFF.

V gene TRBV30 combines with J gene TRBJ2-5, with TRBD1 identical over 9 bases. Losses at the gene ends were 0 bases for V and 3 bases for J; bases not matched to a gene: 2. The CDR3 runs 14 residues. The germline V gene encodes CDR1 GTSNPN and CDR2 SVGIG (reference sequence). The CDR3 coding sequence is TGTGCCTGGAGTGTAGGGACAGGGAAAGAGACCCAGTACTTC. It specifies CAWSVGTGKETQYF.

This chain connects TRBV27 to TRBJ2-7; D perhaps matches TRBD2 (6 bases). V was shortened by 4 bases and J by 2 bases, with 18 bases between the two germline ends. The CDR3 sequence is 16 residues long. Germline values: CDR1 MNHEY, CDR2 SMNVEV (reference sequence). CDR3 sequence: CASSWGAGLATYEQYF. The CDR3 coding sequence is TGTGCCAGCAGTTGGGGCGCGGGATTAGCAACCTACGAGCAGTACTTC.

There are many counts of this clone. This rearrangement joins TRBV9 to TRBJ2-1, with a tentative D call TRBD2 (6 bases). Germline V gene sequence: CDR1 SGDLS, CDR2 YYNGEE. This CDR3 spans 15 amino acids. V was trimmed by 0 bases and J by 9 bases, leaving 16 bases between them. The CDR3 region has the DNA TGTGCCAGCAGCGTAGAGGCTAGCGTGTGGAGTGAGCAGTTCTTC. Amino acids: CASSVEASVWSEQFF.

The V and J genes are TRBV6-1 and TRBJ2-7; tentatively, D is TRBD2 (5 bases). CDR1 is MNHNS, CDR2 SASEGT, per germline. V dropped 0 bases and J dropped 5 bases, with 8 bases sitting between them. The CDR3 has 13 residues. The CDR3 DNA reads as TGTGCCAGCAGTGAAGCTGGGAGTGACGAGCAGTACGTC. It is translated as CASSEAGSDEQYV.